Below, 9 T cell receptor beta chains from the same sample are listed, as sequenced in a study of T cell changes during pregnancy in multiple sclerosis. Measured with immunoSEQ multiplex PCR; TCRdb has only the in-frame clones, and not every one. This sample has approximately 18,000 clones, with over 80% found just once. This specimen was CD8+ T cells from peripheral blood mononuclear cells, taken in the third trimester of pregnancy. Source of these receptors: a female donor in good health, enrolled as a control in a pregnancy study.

In nucleotides, the CDR3 is TGCGCCAGCAGCTTGACAGGGGACCTGCACGAGCAGTACTTC. Translation gives CASSLTGDLHEQYF. This chain uses TRBV5-1 with TRBJ2-7; TRBD1 matches at 7 bases. The CDR3 is made up of 14 amino acids. Germline trimming cut 1 base from V and 5 bases from J; bases unmatched to any gene: 6. Germline CDR1 is SGHRS and CDR2 is YFSETQ.

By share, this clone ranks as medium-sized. CDR3 in DNA: TGTGCCAGCAGTGCGACTAGCGGGGGGGCAGATACGCAGTATTTT. This encodes CASSATSGGADTQYF. This rearrangement joins TRBV6-4 to TRBJ2-3, with 14 bases lining up with TRBD2. There are 15 residues in the CDR3. Germline assignment: CDR1 MRHNA and CDR2 SNTAGT. With V trimmed by 4 bases and J by 4 bases, 1 base remained unmatched.

The CDR3 here is CASRPSGGAESDTQYF. CDR3 nucleotides: TGCGCCAGCAGGCCCAGTGGGGGGGCCGAGTCAGATACGCAGTATTTT. The chain links TRBV4-1 to TRBJ2-3, with D possibly matching TRBD2 (7 bases). In germline, CDR1 is MGHRA, CDR2 YSYEKL. Trimming took off 6 bases at V and 4 bases at J, with 20 bases between the two ends. CDR3 length: 16 amino acids.

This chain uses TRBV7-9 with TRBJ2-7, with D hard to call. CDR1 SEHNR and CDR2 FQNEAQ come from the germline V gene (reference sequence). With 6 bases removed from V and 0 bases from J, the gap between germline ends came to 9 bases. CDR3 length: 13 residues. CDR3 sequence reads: CASSTSRSYEQYF. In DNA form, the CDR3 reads TGTGCCAGCAGTACGAGCCGCTCCTACGAGCAGTACTTC.

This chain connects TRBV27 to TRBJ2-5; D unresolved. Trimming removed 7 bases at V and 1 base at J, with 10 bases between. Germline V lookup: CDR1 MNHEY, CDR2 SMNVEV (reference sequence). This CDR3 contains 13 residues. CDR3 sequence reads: CASNTGPQETQYF. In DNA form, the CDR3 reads TGTGCCAGCAATACTGGGCCCCAAGAGACCCAGTACTTC.

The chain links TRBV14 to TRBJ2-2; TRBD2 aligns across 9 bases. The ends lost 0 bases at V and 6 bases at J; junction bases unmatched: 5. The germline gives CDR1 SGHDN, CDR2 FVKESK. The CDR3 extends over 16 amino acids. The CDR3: CASSQDPREGPGELFF. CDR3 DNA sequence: TGTGCCAGCAGCCAAGATCCGCGGGAGGGCCCCGGGGAGCTGTTTTTT.

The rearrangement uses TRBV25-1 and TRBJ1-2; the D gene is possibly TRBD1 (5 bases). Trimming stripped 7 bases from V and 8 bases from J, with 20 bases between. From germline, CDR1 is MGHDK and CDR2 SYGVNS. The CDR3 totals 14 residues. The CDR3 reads CASTSWGRGSGYTF. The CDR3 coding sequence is TGTGCCAGCACCTCCTGGGGAAGGGGAAGCGGCTACACCTTC.

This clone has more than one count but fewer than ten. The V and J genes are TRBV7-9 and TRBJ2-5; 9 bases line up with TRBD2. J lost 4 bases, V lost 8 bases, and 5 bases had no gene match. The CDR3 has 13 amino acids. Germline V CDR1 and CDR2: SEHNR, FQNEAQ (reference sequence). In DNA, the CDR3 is TGTGCCAGCGGGACTAGCATAACAGAGACCCAGTACTTC. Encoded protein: CASGTSITETQYF.

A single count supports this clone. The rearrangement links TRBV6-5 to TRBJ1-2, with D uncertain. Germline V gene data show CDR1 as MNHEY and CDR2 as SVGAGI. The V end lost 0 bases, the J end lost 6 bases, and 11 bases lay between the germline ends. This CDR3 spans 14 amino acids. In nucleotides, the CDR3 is TGTGCCAGCAGTTACTCGCGCGAAGAACATGGCTACACCTTC. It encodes CASSYSREEHGYTF.